This TCR beta chain is from a study of blood T cell repertoires in COVID-19. About the study: Samples came from the United States, Italy and Spain, spanning acute and convalescent COVID-19.

This clone is medium-sized (0.01 to 0.1%). The CDR3 contains 14 residues. The V end lost 1 base, the J end lost 11 bases, and 17 bases lay between the germline ends. Looked up from germline, CDR1 is SGHTA and CDR2 is FQGNSA. Assay used: immunoSEQ multiplex PCR; TCRdb lists only in-frame clones, some missing. Of about 5,000 clones detected, about 76% appear once; the ten largest clones hold roughly a third. The clonotype was recovered from a human donor in a cohort sampled during active COVID-19. What was sequenced was peripheral blood. This sequence joins TRBV7-2 and TRBJ1-1; tentatively, D is TRBD1 (5 bases). The DNA of the CDR3 is TGTGCCAGCAGCTTAGGGGACGCCCTCGGAGGGGCTTTCTTT. It codes for CASSLGDALGGAFF. The whole variable domain, remainder taken from reference TRBV7-2 and TRBJ1-1, is GAGVSQSPSNKVTEKGKDVELRCDPISGHTALYWYRQSLGQGLEFLIYFQGNSAPDKSGLPSDRFSAERTGGSVSTLTIQRTQQEDSAVYLCASSLGDALGGAFFGQGTRLTVV.